The T cell receptor beta chain under discussion was sequenced for a study of shared clonotypes between healthy human individuals. Study observations and caveats: Relative to their counterparts shared across all four donors, non-shared clonotypes exhibited diminished generation probabilities. Memory subsets had estimated richness that was generally smaller than that of naive subsets.

A word on this clone: Its target is unknown.

Sequenced by immunoSEQ multiplex PCR; TCRdb stores in-frame clones only, minus some. The sample includes around 980,000 clones, around 78% of them seen just once. Per the germline V gene, CDR1 is ENHRY and CDR2 is SYGVKD. Losses at the gene ends were 7 bases for V and 8 bases for J; bases not matched to a gene: 8. There are 13 residues in the CDR3. Input material: memory CD4+ T cells from PBMCs. As for subset: CD45RA-negative fraction. The V gene is TRBV10-3, the J gene TRBJ1-2; 9 bases are shared with TRBD1. This clonotype originated in a man aged 18-30 years in good health. Some clones in this sample may be carry-over from other donors' samples. The CDR3 DNA reads as TGTGCCATCACTGAACAGGGGGCTGAGGGCTACACCTTC. Translation gives CAITEQGAEGYTF.